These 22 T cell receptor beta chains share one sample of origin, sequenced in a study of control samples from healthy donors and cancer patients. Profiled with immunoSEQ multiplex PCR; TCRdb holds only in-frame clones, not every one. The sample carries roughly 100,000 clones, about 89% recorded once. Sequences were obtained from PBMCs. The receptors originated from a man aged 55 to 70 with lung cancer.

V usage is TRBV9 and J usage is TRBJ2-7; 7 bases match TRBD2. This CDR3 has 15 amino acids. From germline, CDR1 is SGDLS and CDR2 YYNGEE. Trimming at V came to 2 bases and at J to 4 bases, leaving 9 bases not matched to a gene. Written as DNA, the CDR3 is TGTGCCAGCAGCGTTTCTAGCGGACTTTGGTACGAGCAGTACTTC. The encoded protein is CASSVSSGLWYEQYF.

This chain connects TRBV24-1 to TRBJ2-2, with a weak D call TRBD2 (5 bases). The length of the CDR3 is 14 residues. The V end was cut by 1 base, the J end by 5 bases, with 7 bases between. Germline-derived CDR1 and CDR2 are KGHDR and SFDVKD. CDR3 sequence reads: CATSDLSGTGELFF. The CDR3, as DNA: TGTGCCACCAGTGATTTAAGCGGAACCGGGGAGCTGTTTTTT.

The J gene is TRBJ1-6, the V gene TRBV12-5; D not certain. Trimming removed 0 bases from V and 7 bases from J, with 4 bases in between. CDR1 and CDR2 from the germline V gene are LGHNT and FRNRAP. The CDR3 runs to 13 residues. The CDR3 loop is CASGLVQNSPLHF. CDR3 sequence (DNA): TGTGCTAGTGGTTTGGTACAGAATTCACCCCTCCACTTT.

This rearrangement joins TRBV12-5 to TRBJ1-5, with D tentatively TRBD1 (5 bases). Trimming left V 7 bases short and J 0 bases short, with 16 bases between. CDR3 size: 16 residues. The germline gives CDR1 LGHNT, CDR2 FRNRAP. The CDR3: CASASNWGNSNQPQHF. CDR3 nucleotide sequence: TGTGCTAGTGCCTCAAACTGGGGGAATAGCAATCAGCCCCAGCATTTT.

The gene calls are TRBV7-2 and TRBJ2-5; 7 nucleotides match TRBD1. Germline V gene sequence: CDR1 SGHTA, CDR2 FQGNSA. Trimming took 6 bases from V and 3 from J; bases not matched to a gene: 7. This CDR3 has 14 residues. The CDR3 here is CASSQGGYEETQYF. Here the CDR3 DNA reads TGTGCCAGCAGTCAAGGGGGCTACGAAGAGACCCAGTACTTC.

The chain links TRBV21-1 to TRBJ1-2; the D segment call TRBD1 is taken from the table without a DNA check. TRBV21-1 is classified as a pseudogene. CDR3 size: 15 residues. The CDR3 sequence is CASSKEYRGFYGYTF. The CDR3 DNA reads TGTGCCAGCAGCAAAGAGTACAGGGGGTTCTATGGCTACACCTTC.

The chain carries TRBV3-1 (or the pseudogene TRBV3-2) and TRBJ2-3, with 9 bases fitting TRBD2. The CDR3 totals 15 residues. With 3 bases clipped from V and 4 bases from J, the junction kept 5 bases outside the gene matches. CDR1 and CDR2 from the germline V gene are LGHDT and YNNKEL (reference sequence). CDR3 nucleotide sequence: TGTGCCAGCAGCCATAAGCGGGGGGCGTCAGATACGCAGTATTTT. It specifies CASSHKRGASDTQYF.

The CDR3 DNA reads TGTGCCAGCAGGCGCGGTTTAGGACAGGGTTCTTCATATGGTACAGATACGCAGTATTTT. It encodes CASRRGLGQGSSYGTDTQYF. The chain combines TRBV3-1 (or the pseudogene TRBV3-2) with TRBJ2-3; 8 bases map to TRBD1. The CDR3 has 20 amino acids. Germline lookup yields CDR1 LGHDT and CDR2 YNNKEL (reference sequence). J lost 3 bases, V lost 6 bases, and 23 bases had no gene match.

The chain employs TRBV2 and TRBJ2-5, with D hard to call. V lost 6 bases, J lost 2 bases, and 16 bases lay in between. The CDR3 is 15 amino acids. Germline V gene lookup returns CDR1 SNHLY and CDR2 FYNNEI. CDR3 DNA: TGTGCCAGCAGGGGTCAGTTTGGGCCACAAGAGACCCAGTACTTC. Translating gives CASRGQFGPQETQYF.

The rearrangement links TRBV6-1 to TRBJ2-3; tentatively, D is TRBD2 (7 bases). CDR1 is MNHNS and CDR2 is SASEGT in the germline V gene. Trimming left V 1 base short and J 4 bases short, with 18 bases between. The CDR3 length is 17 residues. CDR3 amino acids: CASSEVVRGGGADTQYF. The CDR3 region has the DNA TGTGCCAGCAGTGAAGTTGTTAGGGGGGGAGGGGCAGATACGCAGTATTTT.

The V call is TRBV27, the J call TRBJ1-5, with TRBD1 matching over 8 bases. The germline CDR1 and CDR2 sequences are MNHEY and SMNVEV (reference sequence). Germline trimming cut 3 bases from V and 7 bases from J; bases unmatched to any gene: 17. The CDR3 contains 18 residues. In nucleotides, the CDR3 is TGTGCCAGCAGTTTTTTCCGTCCCGGGACAGGAACTTCCCAGCCCCAGCATTTT. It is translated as CASSFFRPGTGTSQPQHF.

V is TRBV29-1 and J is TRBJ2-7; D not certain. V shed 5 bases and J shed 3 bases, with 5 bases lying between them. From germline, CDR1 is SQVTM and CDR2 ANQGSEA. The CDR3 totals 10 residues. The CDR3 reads CSVRNYEQYF. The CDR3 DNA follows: TGCAGCGTTCGGAACTACGAGCAGTACTTC.

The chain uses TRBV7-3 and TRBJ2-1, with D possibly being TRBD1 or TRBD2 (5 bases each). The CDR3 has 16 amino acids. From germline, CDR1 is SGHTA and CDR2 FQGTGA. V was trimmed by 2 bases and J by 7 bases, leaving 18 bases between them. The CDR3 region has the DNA TGTGCCAGCAGCTTATATGTAATGGGGGTAGGAAATGAGCAGTTCTTC. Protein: CASSLYVMGVGNEQFF.

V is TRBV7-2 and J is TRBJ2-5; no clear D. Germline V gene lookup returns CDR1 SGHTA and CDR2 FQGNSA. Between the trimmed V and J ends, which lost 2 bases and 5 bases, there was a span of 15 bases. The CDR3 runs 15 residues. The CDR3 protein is CASSLMGSSGETQYF. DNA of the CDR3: TGTGCCAGCAGCTTAATGGGTTCTTCGGGTGAGACCCAGTACTTC.

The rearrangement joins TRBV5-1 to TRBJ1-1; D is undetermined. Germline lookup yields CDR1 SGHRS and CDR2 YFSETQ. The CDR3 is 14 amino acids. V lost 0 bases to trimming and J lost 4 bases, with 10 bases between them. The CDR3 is CASSLGSWGTEAFF. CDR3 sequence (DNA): TGCGCCAGCAGCTTGGGATCATGGGGCACTGAAGCTTTCTTT.

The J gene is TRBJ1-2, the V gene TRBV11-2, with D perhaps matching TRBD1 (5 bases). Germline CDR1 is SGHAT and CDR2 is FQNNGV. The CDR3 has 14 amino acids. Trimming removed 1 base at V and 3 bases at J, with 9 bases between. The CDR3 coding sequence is TGTGCCAGCAGCTTAGGGGACGGATACTATGGCTACACCTTC. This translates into CASSLGDGYYGYTF.

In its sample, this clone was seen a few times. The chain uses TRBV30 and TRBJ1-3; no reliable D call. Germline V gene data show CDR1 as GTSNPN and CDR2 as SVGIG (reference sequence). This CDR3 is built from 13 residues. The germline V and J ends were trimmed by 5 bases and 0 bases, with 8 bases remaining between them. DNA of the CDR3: TGTGCCTGGGATACTTACTCTGGAAACACCATATATTTT. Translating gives CAWDTYSGNTIYF.

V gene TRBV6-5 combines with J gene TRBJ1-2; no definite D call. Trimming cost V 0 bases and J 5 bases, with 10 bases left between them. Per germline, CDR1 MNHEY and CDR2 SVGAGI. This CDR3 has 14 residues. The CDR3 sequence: CASSYSSTAYGYTF. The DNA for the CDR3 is TGTGCCAGCAGTTACTCGAGTACAGCGTATGGCTACACCTTC.

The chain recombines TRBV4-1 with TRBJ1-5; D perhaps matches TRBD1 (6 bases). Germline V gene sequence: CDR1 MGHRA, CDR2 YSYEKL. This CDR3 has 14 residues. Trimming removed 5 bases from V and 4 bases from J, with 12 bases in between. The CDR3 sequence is CASSLDGQNQPQHF. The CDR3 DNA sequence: TGCGCCAGCAGCTTAGACGGACAGAATCAGCCCCAGCATTTT.

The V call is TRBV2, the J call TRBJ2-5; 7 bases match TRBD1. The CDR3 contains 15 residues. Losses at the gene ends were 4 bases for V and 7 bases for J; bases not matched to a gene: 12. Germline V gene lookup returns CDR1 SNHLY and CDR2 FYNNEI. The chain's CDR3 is CASSAADRSLVTQYF. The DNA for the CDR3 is TGTGCCAGCAGTGCCGCGGACAGGTCTCTTGTGACCCAGTACTTC.

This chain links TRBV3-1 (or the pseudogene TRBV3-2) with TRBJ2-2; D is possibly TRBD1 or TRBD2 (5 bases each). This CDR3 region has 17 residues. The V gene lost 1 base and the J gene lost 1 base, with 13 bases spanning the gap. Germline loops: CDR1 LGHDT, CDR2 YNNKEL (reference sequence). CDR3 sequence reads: CASSQVQGRWNTGELFF. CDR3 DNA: TGTGCCAGCAGCCAAGTGCAGGGACGTTGGAACACCGGGGAGCTGTTTTTT.

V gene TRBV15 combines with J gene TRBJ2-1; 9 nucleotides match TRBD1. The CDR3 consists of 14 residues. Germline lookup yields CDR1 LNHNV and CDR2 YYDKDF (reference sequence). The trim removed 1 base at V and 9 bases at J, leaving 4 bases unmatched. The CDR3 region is CATSRGDRAGEQFF. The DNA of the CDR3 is TGTGCCACCAGCAGAGGGGACAGGGCGGGTGAGCAGTTCTTC. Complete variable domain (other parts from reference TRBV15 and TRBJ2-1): DAMVIQNPRYQVTQFGKPVTLSCSQTLNHNVMYWYQQKSSQAPKLLFHYYDKDFNNEADTPDNFQSRRPNTSFCFLDIRSPGLGDTAMYLCATSRGDRAGEQFFGPGTRLTVL.